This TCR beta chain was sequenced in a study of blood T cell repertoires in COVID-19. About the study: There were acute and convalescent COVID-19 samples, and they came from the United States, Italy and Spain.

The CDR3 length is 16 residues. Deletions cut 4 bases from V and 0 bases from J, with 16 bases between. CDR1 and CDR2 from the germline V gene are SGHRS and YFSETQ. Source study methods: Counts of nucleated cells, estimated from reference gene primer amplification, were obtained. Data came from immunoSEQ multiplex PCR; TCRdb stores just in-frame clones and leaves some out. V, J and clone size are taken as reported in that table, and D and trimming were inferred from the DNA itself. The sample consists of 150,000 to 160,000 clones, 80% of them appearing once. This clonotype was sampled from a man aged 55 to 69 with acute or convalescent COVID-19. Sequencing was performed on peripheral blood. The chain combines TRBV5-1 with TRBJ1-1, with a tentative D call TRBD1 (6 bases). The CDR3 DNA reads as TGCGCCAGCAGCCCTCGGACAGATCAGCTGAACACTGAAGCTTTCTTT. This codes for CASSPRTDQLNTEAFF.